The 23 T cell receptor beta chains below come from one sample, sequenced in a study of shared clonotypes between healthy human individuals. Profiling relied on immunoSEQ multiplex PCR, and the TCRdb table lists in-frame clones only, not all of them. The sample shows about 2.4 million clones, approximately 92% of them seen only once. The source material was naive CD4+ T cells sorted from blood. Subset indicated: CD45RA+ positively selected. These receptors all come from a man aged 18 to 29 in good health.

In its sample, this clone was seen once. The V call is TRBV5-6, the J call TRBJ2-5; TRBD1 agrees at 11 bases. J gave up 5 bases and V 5 bases, and 2 bases lay outside the gene matches. CDR1 SGHDT and CDR2 YYEEEE come from the germline V gene. This CDR3 region has 13 residues. CDR3 sequence (DNA): TGTGCCAGCAGTGGGACAGGGGGGGAGACCCAGTACTTC. Amino acids: CASSGTGGETQYF.

The chain combines TRBV6-5 with TRBJ2-5, with 7 bases fitting TRBD1. Germline loops: CDR1 MNHEY, CDR2 SVGAGI. The CDR3 consists of 12 residues. V shed 7 bases, J shed 12 bases, and the junction held 11 bases outside the gene matches. Here the CDR3 reads CASTSSTGEKYF. CDR3 nucleotides: TGTGCCAGCACCTCCTCAACAGGGGAGAAGTACTTC.

This sequence joins TRBV4-2 and TRBJ2-2; D unclear. The CDR3 totals 15 residues. Germline V CDR1 and CDR2: LGHNA, YNFKEQ. V lost 4 bases to trimming and J lost 0 bases, with 9 bases between them. CDR3 coding DNA: TGTGCCAGCAGCCCAGGATCAACGAACACCGGGGAGCTGTTTTTT. Translation gives CASSPGSTNTGELFF.

J is TRBJ1-4 and V is TRBV5-1; 8 bases fit TRBD1. The CDR3 loop spans 16 amino acids. After removal of 4 bases from V and 7 bases from J, the junction contained 12 bases not matched to a gene. Germline V CDR1 and CDR2: SGHRS, YFSETQ. The CDR3 DNA follows: TGCGCCAGCAGCCCTGTGAGCGGGACAGGAGTTGAAAAACTGTTTTTT. Residues: CASSPVSGTGVEKLFF. Together with reference TRBV5-1 and TRBJ1-4, the CDR3 gives the full variable domain: KAGVTQTPRYLIKTRGQQVTLSCSPISGHRSVSWYQQTPGQGLQFLFEYFSETQRNKGNFPGRFSGRQFSNSRSEMNVSTLELGDSALYLCASSPVSGTGVEKLFFGSGTQLSVL.

The chain uses TRBV6-1 and TRBJ1-5; D is undetermined. CDR1 is MNHNS, CDR2 SASEGT, per germline. Trimming stripped 3 bases from V and 0 bases from J, with 12 bases between. This CDR3 is built from 16 residues. The CDR3 loop is CASSDRPADSNQPQHF. CDR3 bases: TGTGCCAGCAGTGACCGGCCAGCGGATAGCAATCAGCCCCAGCATTTT.

The V gene is TRBV6-6, the J gene TRBJ1-5; tentative D call: TRBD1 (5 bases). CDR1 and CDR2 (germline): MNHNY, SVGAGI (reference sequence). The CDR3 is 13 residues long. Trimming cost V 2 bases and J 5 bases, with 7 bases left between them. The CDR3 region is CASSYRGDQPQHF. DNA for the CDR3: TGTGCCAGCAGTTACCGGGGGGATCAGCCCCAGCATTTT.

V is TRBV9 and J is TRBJ2-7; TRBD1 might be the D (6 bases). The length of the CDR3 is 14 residues. The V end lost 3 bases, the J end lost 3 bases, and 13 bases lay between the germline ends. Germline V gives CDR1 SGDLS, CDR2 YYNGEE. Here the CDR3 reads CASSAQGLSYEQYF. DNA of the CDR3: TGTGCCAGCAGCGCTCAGGGGTTAAGCTACGAGCAGTACTTC.

The chain recombines TRBV4-1 with TRBJ1-2, with a weak D call TRBD1 (5 bases). The CDR3 spans 13 residues. Between the trimmed V and J ends, which lost 1 base and 8 bases, there was a span of 11 bases. Germline lookup yields CDR1 MGHRA and CDR2 YSYEKL. This CDR3 reads CASSQGWGLGYTF. The CDR3 DNA reads TGCGCCAGCAGCCAAGGGTGGGGGTTAGGCTACACCTTC.

The chain has TRBV9 and TRBJ1-1, with 7 bases lining up with TRBD1. J lost 1 base, V lost 6 bases, and 3 bases had no gene match. CDR1 and CDR2 (germline): SGDLS, YYNGEE. CDR3 length: 13 residues. CDR3 in amino acids: CASKGTENTEAFF. The CDR3 DNA is TGTGCCAGCAAGGGGACAGAGAACACTGAAGCTTTCTTT.

V gene TRBV19 combines with J gene TRBJ1-5; tentative D call: TRBD1 (6 bases). CDR1 is LNHDA and CDR2 is SQIVND in the germline V gene (reference sequence). V lost 3 bases and J 3 bases, leaving 18 bases between the germline ends. The CDR3 is made up of 17 amino acids. The CDR3 DNA reads TGTGCCAGTAGTATGGGGATTTTTAGGGGGAACAATCAGCCCCAGCATTTT. Protein sequence: CASSMGIFRGNNQPQHF. Based on the CDR3 plus reference TRBV19 and TRBJ1-5, the full variable domain is DGGITQSPKYLFRKEGQNVTLSCEQNLNHDAMYWYRQDPGQGLRLIYYSQIVNDFQKGDIAEGYSVSREKKESFPLTVTSAQKNPTAFYLCASSMGIFRGNNQPQHFGDGTRLSIL.

The CDR3 reads CASRRTGGPEAFF. CDR3 in DNA: TGTGCCAGCAGGCGGACAGGAGGGCCTGAAGCTTTCTTT. The chain has TRBV6-5 and TRBJ1-1, with 7 bases matching TRBD1. Germline CDR1 MNHEY, CDR2 SVGAGI. With V trimmed by 6 bases and J by 6 bases, 7 bases remained unmatched. There are 13 residues in the CDR3.

The rearrangement joins TRBV5-1 to TRBJ2-2; TRBD2 is a possible D gene (5 bases). The CDR3 is 15 amino acids. V gave up 2 bases and J gave up 6 bases, with 14 bases separating them. The germline CDR1 and CDR2 sequences are SGHRS and YFSETQ. CDR3 bases: TGCGCCAGCAGCTTCGGGCAGCGGCCGGCCGGGGAGCTGTTTTTT. Translating it yields CASSFGQRPAGELFF.

The V gene is TRBV9, the J gene TRBJ1-6, with no clear D. V was pared by 0 bases and J by 14 bases, with 9 bases between. CDR1 and CDR2 from the germline V gene are SGDLS and YYNGEE. The CDR3 is 12 amino acids. The CDR3 region has the DNA TGTGCCAGCAGCGTAGCCGGTGGTACCCTCCACTTT. Its translation: CASSVAGGTLHF. The entire variable domain, with the rest obtained from reference TRBV9 and TRBJ1-6, is as follows: DSGVTQTPKHLITATGQRVTLRCSPRSGDLSVYWYQQSLDQGLQFLIQYYNGEERAKGNILERFSAQQFPDLHSELNLSSLELGDSALYFCASSVAGGTLHFGNGTRLTVT.

The chain employs TRBV7-3 and TRBJ1-1, with TRBD1 matching 9 bases. V gave up 5 bases and J gave up 1 base; unmatched junction bases: 5. This CDR3 region has 15 residues. Germline CDR1 and CDR2: SGHTA and FQGTGA. The CDR3 spells CASSHTGQGNTEAFF. CDR3 coding DNA: TGTGCCAGCAGCCACACGGGACAGGGGAACACTGAAGCTTTCTTT.

On this clone itself: Additional DNA sequences in this sample encode the identical CDR3. The genes are TRBV5-1 and TRBJ2-5; TRBD2 might be the D (5 bases). Germline-derived CDR1 and CDR2 are SGHRS and YFSETQ. V was pared by 0 bases and J by 4 bases, with 10 bases between. This CDR3 is 14 amino acids long. CDR3 DNA sequence: TGCGCCAGCAGCTTGGGAGGGTTGGGAGAGACCCAGTACTTC. It encodes CASSLGGLGETQYF. The full variable domain, completed using reference TRBV5-1 and TRBJ2-5, is KAGVTQTPRYLIKTRGQQVTLSCSPISGHRSVSWYQQTPGQGLQFLFEYFSETQRNKGNFPGRFSGRQFSNSRSEMNVSTLELGDSALYLCASSLGGLGETQYFGPGTRLLVL.

This chain links TRBV10-3 with TRBJ2-7, with 8 bases aligning to TRBD1. The CDR3 totals 13 residues. The germline CDR1 and CDR2 sequences are ENHRY and SYGVKD. Germline trimming cut 6 bases from V and 6 bases from J; bases unmatched to any gene: 7. The CDR3, as DNA: TGTGCCATCAGCCCCGGGACAGGTGGCGAGCAGTACTTC. Its protein product is CAISPGTGGEQYF.

The count of this clone is one. The V and J genes are TRBV9 and TRBJ2-7; D is undetermined. Germline V CDR1 and CDR2: SGDLS, YYNGEE. Trimming took 0 bases from V and 0 from J, leaving 31 bases between them. The CDR3 runs to 22 residues. In nucleotides, the CDR3 is TGTGCCAGCAGCGTAGTTACGCCACTTAAAACACCGTATGTCCTGGGCTCCTACGAGCAGTACTTC. Protein product: CASSVVTPLKTPYVLGSYEQYF.

This clone is a singleton in its sample. The V gene is TRBV18, the J gene TRBJ1-2; D unclear. The V gene's germline CDR1 is KGHSH and CDR2 LQKENI. V was pared by 6 bases and J by 2 bases, with 13 bases between. The CDR3 length is 14 residues. DNA of the CDR3: TGTGCCAGCTCCCCCAAGGTCCAAAACTATGGCTACACCTTC. It translates to CASSPKVQNYGYTF.

The V and J genes are TRBV9 and TRBJ2-7, with 9 bases identical to TRBD2. J gave up 4 bases and V 4 bases, and 6 bases lay outside the gene matches. The CDR3 consists of 14 residues. The germline V gene has CDR1 SGDLS and CDR2 YYNGEE. This CDR3 is CASSNSGRWYEQYF. In nucleotides, the CDR3 is TGTGCCAGCAGCAATAGCGGGAGATGGTACGAGCAGTACTTC.

This chain connects TRBV27 to TRBJ1-2, with a weak D call TRBD1 (6 bases). The CDR3 is 16 residues long. V lost 0 bases and J lost 4, with 15 bases in between. CDR1 MNHEY and CDR2 SMNVEV come from the germline V gene (reference sequence). As DNA, the CDR3 is TGTGCCAGCAGTTTATCCCCAGGGGTCGAAGGCTATGGCTACACCTTC. As protein: CASSLSPGVEGYGYTF.

In its sample, this clone was seen once. The J gene is TRBJ1-6, the V gene TRBV28; weak D call: TRBD1 (5 bases). Germline CDR1 and CDR2: MDHEN and SYDVKM. The V end was cut by 3 bases, the J end by 4 bases, with 10 bases between. This CDR3 comprises 15 residues. The CDR3 sequence is CASSFGTEYNSPLHF. The CDR3 DNA follows: TGTGCCAGCAGTTTCGGGACCGAATATAATTCACCCCTCCACTTT.

The V call is TRBV4-2, the J call TRBJ2-1, with a possible D match to TRBD1 (6 bases). Per germline, CDR1 LGHNA and CDR2 YNFKEQ. The CDR3 length is 17 residues. V lost 0 bases and J lost 0, with 12 bases in between. The CDR3 DNA sequence: TGTGCCAGCAGCCAAGATAGACAGGACAGCTCCTACAATGAGCAGTTCTTC. Amino acids: CASSQDRQDSSYNEQFF.

The CDR3 protein is CASSESWGARLGQPQHF. CDR3 DNA: TGTGCCAGCAGTGAATCCTGGGGGGCGCGTCTCGGTCAGCCCCAGCATTTT. The rearrangement joins TRBV6-1 to TRBJ1-5, with D possibly TRBD1 on 6 matching bases. The CDR3 runs to 17 residues. V lost 2 bases to trimming and J lost 6 bases, with 20 bases between them. Germline loops: CDR1 MNHNS, CDR2 SASEGT.